A selection of T cell receptor beta chains follows, all from one sample in a study of siplizumab effects on memory and regulatory T cells. Profiled with immunoSEQ multiplex PCR; TCRdb holds only in-frame clones, not every one. Among under 150,000 clones listed, around 94% were seen once. The specimen was non-Treg CD4+ T cells sorted from blood. Receptors were obtained from a human donor in good health. Both conserved end residues are part of each CDR3. A D gene is named only where the DNA matches it firmly.

v_call,j_call,d_call,cdr3_nt,cdr3_aa
TRBV5-1,TRBJ2-3,TRBD1,TGCGCCAGCAGTGAAAGGTGGGGACAGGGGGCAAACTTGCTCACAGATACGCAGTATTTT,CASSERWGQGANLLTDTQYF
TRBV29-1,TRBJ2-3,.,TGCAGCGTCTGGTCGGGACACCACACAGATACGCAGTATTTT,CSVWSGHHTDTQYF
TRBV5-8,TRBJ1-1,.,TGTGCCAGCAGCTTGCCGGGGACTGAAGCTTTCTTT,CASSLPGTEAFF
TRBV15,TRBJ2-2,TRBD2,TGTGCCACCAGCAGAGATTTGCGGGAGGCCGGGGAGCTGTTTTTT,CATSRDLREAGELFF
TRBV19,TRBJ1-2,.,TGTGCCAGCAACTTGGGACCGCCTGCCTGGACCGGCTACACCTTC,CASNLGPPAWTGYTF
TRBV9,TRBJ2-5,.,TGTGCCAGCAGCGTAGGAACTAGTCAAGAGACCCAGTACTTC,CASSVGTSQETQYF
TRBV19,TRBJ2-7,.,TGTGCCAGTAGTATTTCTCAGAGCTCCTACGAGCAGTACTTC,CASSISQSSYEQYF
TRBV2,TRBJ2-5,TRBD2,TGTGCCAGCAGTGAACGGCATCTAGCGGGCCAAGAGACCCAGTACTTC,CASSERHLAGQETQYF
TRBV27,TRBJ1-5,.,TGTGCCAGCAGTTTAGGCGGGGGGGGTCAGCCCCAGCATTTT,CASSLGGGGQPQHF
TRBV25-1,TRBJ2-3,TRBD2,TGTGCCAGCACGAAAGCGGGGCCCTCTACAGATACGCAGTATTTT,CASTKAGPSTDTQYF